This passage covers 22 T cell receptor beta chains from one sample sequenced in a study of T cells after yellow fever vaccination. A single record per CDR3 protein comes from TCRdb applying MiXCR to the 5' RACE reads. The sample has 230,000 or so distinct CDR3 sequences, 3.6% seen once. The sample was PBMCs, taken 15 days after the yellow fever booster vaccination. Receptors were obtained from a young man who received the YFV17D yellow fever vaccine.

This clonotype was counted ten times or more. The chain carries TRBV6-5 and TRBJ2-4; TRBD1 is a possible D gene (5 bases). Germline V lookup: CDR1 MNHEY, CDR2 SVGAGI. The CDR3 consists of 14 residues. V was cut by 0 bases and J by 4 bases, with 7 bases left in between. CDR3: CASSYSGQKNIQYF. The CDR3 region has the DNA TGTGCCAGCAGTTACTCGGGGCAGAAAAACATTCAGTACTTC.

This clonotype showed up many times. V is TRBV20-1 and J is TRBJ2-5; TRBD2 matches at 7 bases. Germline V lookup: CDR1 DFQATT, CDR2 SNEGSKA (reference sequence). Losses at the gene ends were 4 bases for V and 5 bases for J; bases not matched to a gene: 10. The CDR3 length is 14 residues. The CDR3: CSATSGVGGETQYF. Written as DNA, the CDR3 is TGCAGTGCTACAAGCGGGGTGGGTGGGGAGACCCAGTACTTC.

This clonotype was recorded only once. V is TRBV3-1 and J is TRBJ1-1; TRBD1 agrees at 7 bases. This CDR3 has 15 residues. Germline trimming cut 4 bases from V and 5 bases from J; bases unmatched to any gene: 10. Germline lookup yields CDR1 LGHDT and CDR2 YNNKEL (reference sequence). This chain's CDR3 is CASSPPGRGRTEAFF. The CDR3 coding sequence is TGTGCCAGCAGCCCCCCGGGGAGGGGGCGGACTGAAGCTTTCTTT.

This clonotype came up many times. This chain joins TRBV5-1 and TRBJ1-2, with D hard to call. CDR1 is SGHRS, CDR2 YFSETQ, per germline. The CDR3 extends over 15 amino acids. V was cut by 0 bases and J by 7 bases, with 16 bases left in between. CDR3 sequence: CASSLATGRPSGYTF. In DNA, the CDR3 is TGCGCCAGCAGCTTGGCCACTGGACGGCCAAGTGGCTACACCTTC.

This clonotype was picked up many times. CDR3 bases: TGCGCCAGCAGCTTGTTGGCCTCTGGGGCCAACGTCCTGACTTTC. Protein product: CASSLLASGANVLTF. The rearrangement links TRBV5-1 to TRBJ2-6, with no clear D. The V gene lost 1 base and the J gene lost 0 bases, with 5 bases spanning the gap. The CDR3 runs to 15 residues. Germline V gives CDR1 SGHRS, CDR2 YFSETQ.

This clonotype has ten or more counts. The gene calls are TRBV5-1 and TRBJ1-1; D may be TRBD1 (5 bases). The germline V gene has CDR1 SGHRS and CDR2 YFSETQ. Trimming stripped 4 bases from V and 4 bases from J, with 17 bases between. The length of the CDR3 is 15 residues. Here the CDR3 reads CASSLPGEGSTEAFF. The CDR3 DNA reads as TGCGCCAGCAGCCTACCTGGAGAGGGGAGCACTGAAGCTTTCTTT.

This clonotype was detected many times. The V call is TRBV7-9, the J call TRBJ2-2; TRBD2 agrees at 8 bases. V was pared by 6 bases and J by 4 bases, with 10 bases of the junction left unmatched. Germline V gene lookup returns CDR1 SEHNR and CDR2 FQNEAQ (reference sequence). CDR3 length: 16 residues. CDR3 amino acids: CASSWERGSGTGELFF. Written as DNA, the CDR3 is TGTGCCAGCAGTTGGGAGCGGGGGTCTGGCACCGGGGAGCTGTTTTTT. The full variable domain, rest sourced from reference TRBV7-9 and TRBJ2-2, is DTGVSQNPRHKITKRGQNVTFRCDPISEHNRLYWYRQTLGQGPEFLTYFQNEAQLEKSRLLSDRFSAERPKGSFSTLEIQRTEQGDSAMYLCASSWERGSGTGELFFGEGSRLTVL.

This clonotype has a count of ten or more. The rearrangement joins TRBV20-1 to TRBJ2-5, with D unresolved. Trimming cost V 3 bases and J 5 bases, with 13 bases left between them. Germline assignment: CDR1 DFQATT and CDR2 SNEGSKA (reference sequence). The CDR3 runs to 13 residues. CDR3 DNA sequence: TGCAGTGCTAGGACGGACCCAAAGGAGACCCAGTACTTC. Translated: CSARTDPKETQYF.

This clonotype was counted ten times or more. This rearrangement joins TRBV27 to TRBJ2-5; 9 nucleotides match TRBD1. This CDR3 contains 16 residues. The germline CDR1 and CDR2 sequences are MNHEY and SMNVEV (reference sequence). Losses at the gene ends were 10 bases for V and 5 bases for J; bases not matched to a gene: 17. The CDR3 DNA is TGTGCCACCTTAGCTATTCACAGGGGGCAAGGGGAGACCCAGTACTTC. Protein: CATLAIHRGQGETQYF.

This clonotype has a count of ten or more. V and J are TRBV4-3 and TRBJ2-1; TRBD2 aligns across 8 bases. Germline trimming cut 0 bases from V and 4 bases from J; bases unmatched to any gene: 5. Germline CDR1 LGHNA, CDR2 YSLEER. CDR3 length: 16 amino acids. The CDR3 DNA is TGCGCCAGCAGCCAAGATACGGGGGGGTCTTACAATGAGCAGTTCTTC. It encodes CASSQDTGGSYNEQFF.

This clonotype was seen at least ten times. This chain joins TRBV5-5 and TRBJ2-7; 7 nucleotides match TRBD2. CDR3 length: 13 amino acids. V lost 2 bases and J lost 5; bases outside the gene matches: 4. Germline loops: CDR1 SGHKS, CDR2 YYEKEE (reference sequence). CDR3 protein: CASSFPGGHEQYF. DNA for the CDR3: TGTGCCAGCAGCTTCCCGGGGGGACACGAGCAGTACTTC. The full variable domain, completed using reference TRBV5-5 and TRBJ2-7, is DAGVTQSPTHLIKTRGQQVTLRCSPISGHKSVSWYQQVLGQGPQFIFQYYEKEERGRGNFPDRFSARQFPNYSSELNVNALLLGDSALYLCASSFPGGHEQYFGPGTRLTVT.

This clonotype appeared many times. The gene calls are TRBV10-3 and TRBJ1-2; 8 nucleotides line up with TRBD1. J was trimmed by 0 bases and V by 6 bases; bases with no gene match: 3. Germline-derived CDR1 and CDR2 are ENHRY and SYGVKD. This CDR3 has 14 amino acids. This CDR3 is CAIRRQGSNYGYTF. The CDR3 nucleotides are TGTGCCATCAGGAGACAGGGGTCTAACTATGGCTACACCTTC.

This clonotype has a count of ten or more. This chain uses TRBV12-3 or TRBV12-4 with TRBJ2-7, with D unresolved. The CDR3 is 13 residues long. The V end lost 4 bases, the J end lost 1 base, and 8 bases lay between the germline ends. CDR3 nucleotide sequence: TGTGCCAGCAGTTGGTCTTCATCCTACGAGCAGTACGTC. This translates into CASSWSSSYEQYV.

In this sample, this clonotype turned up many times. J is TRBJ2-7 and V is TRBV21-1. TRBV21-1 is flagged as a pseudogene. This CDR3 is built from 13 residues. The CDR3: CASSNPGPYEQYF. The DNA of the CDR3 is TGTGCCAGCAGCAATCCTGGGCCCTACGAGCAGTACTTC.

This clonotype was seen ten or more times. The chain recombines TRBV29-1 with TRBJ2-5, with TRBD1 matching 9 bases. J lost 5 bases, V lost 5 bases, and 6 bases had no gene match. Germline loops: CDR1 SQVTM, CDR2 ANQGSEA. The CDR3 has 13 residues. CDR3 nucleotide sequence: TGCAGCGTTCTAATAGGACAGGGGGAGACCCAGTACTTC. Amino acids: CSVLIGQGETQYF.

This clonotype was seen at least ten times. This chain links TRBV20-1 with TRBJ1-6; 9 positions match TRBD1. This CDR3 comprises 14 residues. CDR1 and CDR2 from the germline V gene are DFQATT and SNEGSKA (reference sequence). V lost 3 bases to trimming and J lost 5 bases; unmatched junction nucleotides: 2. CDR3 coding DNA: TGCAGTGCTAGTACAGGGGGCCATAATTCACCCCTCCACTTT. It encodes CSASTGGHNSPLHF.

This clonotype appeared many times. J is TRBJ2-6 and V is TRBV23-1; TRBD1 is a possible D gene (5 bases). TRBV23-1 is recorded as an ORF, its role being uncertain. The CDR3 runs to 16 residues. Trimming stripped 3 bases from V and 0 bases from J, with 9 bases between. The CDR3 spells CASSQSTVSGANVLTF. CDR3 in DNA: TGCGCCAGCAGTCAGTCGACAGTCTCTGGGGCCAACGTCCTGACTTTC.

At least ten counts were recorded for this clonotype. J is TRBJ1-5 and V is TRBV6-5; D remains ambiguous. CDR3 length equals 14 residues. From germline, CDR1 is MNHEY and CDR2 SVGAGI. V gave up 0 bases and J gave up 5 bases, with 8 bases separating them. The CDR3 protein is CASSYSGLDQPQHF. Written as DNA, the CDR3 is TGTGCCAGCAGTTACTCAGGGTTGGATCAGCCCCAGCATTTT.

This clonotype was detected many times. The V call is TRBV4-2, the J call TRBJ2-1, with 10 bases lining up with TRBD1. This CDR3 contains 15 residues. Trimming cost V 3 bases and J 3 bases; bases outside gene matches: 2. CDR1 and CDR2 from the germline V gene are LGHNA and YNFKEQ. The chain's CDR3 is CASSQTGGGYNEQFF. The CDR3 DNA sequence: TGTGCCAGCAGCCAGACAGGGGGCGGCTACAATGAGCAGTTCTTC.

This clonotype appeared a few times. This chain links TRBV3-2 with TRBJ2-2; TRBD2 reflects the table's D call only, with no check against the DNA. TRBV3-2 is a pseudogene locus. The CDR3 consists of 21 residues. The CDR3 loop reads CASSPPPGLSGGESNTGELFF. CDR3 coding DNA: TGTGCCAGCAGCCCGCCCCCTGGACTAAGCGGGGGGGAGTCAAACACCGGGGAGCTGTTTTTT.

This clonotype has a count of ten or more. The chain couples TRBV7-2 to TRBJ2-5, with 11 bases lining up with TRBD2. The CDR3 spans 16 residues. The V gene end was trimmed by 5 bases and the J gene end by 4 bases; junction bases not matched to a gene: 9. Germline CDR1 and CDR2: SGHTA and FQGNSA. The chain's CDR3 is CASSPRLAGFPETQYF. The CDR3 bases are TGTGCCAGCAGCCCTCGACTAGCGGGGTTCCCAGAGACCCAGTACTTC.

This clonotype was found many times. This sequence joins TRBV20-1 and TRBJ2-1; TRBD1 is a possible D gene (7 bases). CDR3 length: 15 residues. Trimming took 4 bases from V and 5 from J, leaving 18 bases between them. The germline gives CDR1 DFQATT, CDR2 SNEGSKA (reference sequence). This chain's CDR3 is CSAIMARGAHNEQFF. DNA of the CDR3: TGCAGTGCTATTATGGCCAGGGGGGCCCACAATGAGCAGTTCTTC.